Shown below are 18 T cell receptor beta chains from a single sample sequenced in a study of blood T cell repertoires in COVID-19. The repertoire was sequenced with immunoSEQ multiplex PCR; TCRdb's copy has only in-frame clones and lacks some. The sample lists around 280,000 clones, around 89% occurring once. Sequenced: PBMCs or T cells enriched from blood (not recorded which). These receptors were taken from a woman between 18 and 29 years old with acute COVID-19.

V gene TRBV6-2 or TRBV6-3 combines with J gene TRBJ2-7; TRBD1 matches at 7 bases. Germline CDR1 and CDR2: MNHEY and SVGEGT. V shed 5 bases, J shed 0 bases, and the junction held 4 bases outside the gene matches. This CDR3 region has 14 residues. The CDR3 sequence is CASSKTGASYEQYF. CDR3 nucleotides: TGTGCCAGCAGTAAAACAGGGGCCTCCTACGAGCAGTACTTC.

The chain combines TRBV7-6 with TRBJ2-1; D is possibly TRBD2 (5 bases). The germline V and J ends were trimmed by 5 bases and 3 bases, with 11 bases remaining between them. Germline V gives CDR1 SGHVS, CDR2 FNYEAQ. The CDR3 has 14 amino acids. CDR3 residues: CASSLTSFYNEQFF. The CDR3 bases are TGTGCCAGCAGCCTTACTAGTTTCTACAATGAGCAGTTCTTC.

CDR3 loop: CASSTLAGGYTF. The CDR3 coding sequence is TGTGCCAGCAGCACCCTGGCGGGCGGCTACACCTTC. This sequence joins TRBV7-9 and TRBJ1-2; the D is unclear. The V and J ends lost 5 bases and 8 bases respectively, with 12 bases between them. CDR3 length: 12 amino acids. Germline CDR1 is SEHNR and CDR2 is FQNEAQ (reference sequence).

The genes are TRBV14 and TRBJ2-7; 8 bases align to TRBD1. The J segment lost 2 bases and the V segment lost 3 bases, leaving 0 bases of the junction unmatched. This CDR3 is built from 13 residues. CDR1 SGHDN and CDR2 FVKESK come from the germline V gene. The CDR3 spells CASSQTGAYEQYF. DNA of the CDR3: TGTGCCAGCAGCCAGACAGGGGCCTACGAGCAGTACTTC.

V is TRBV30 and J is TRBJ1-2; perhaps TRBD1 as D (5 bases). CDR1 GTSNPN and CDR2 SVGIG come from the germline V gene (reference sequence). This CDR3 region has 14 residues. The V gene lost 0 bases and the J gene lost 5 bases, with 13 bases spanning the gap. CDR3 DNA: TGTGCCTGGAGTGTATCTGGTCAGGGATATGGCTACACCTTC. It encodes CAWSVSGQGYGYTF.

V gene TRBV5-6 combines with J gene TRBJ2-3; D is perhaps TRBD2 (6 bases). V was cut by 4 bases and J by 8 bases, with 17 bases left in between. The CDR3 extends over 14 amino acids. Germline lookup yields CDR1 SGHDT and CDR2 YYEEEE. CDR3: CASSPGLAPGTQYF. For the CDR3, the DNA is TGTGCCAGCAGCCCGGGACTTGCCCCGGGTACGCAGTATTTT.

This chain connects TRBV4-1 to TRBJ2-1; 10 bases are shared with TRBD2. The V gene's germline CDR1 is MGHRA and CDR2 YSYEKL. V shed 0 bases, J shed 10 bases, and the junction held 6 bases outside the gene matches. The length of the CDR3 is 15 residues. CDR3 nucleotides: TGCGCCAGCAGCCAAGACCCTAGCGGGAGATTCGAGCAGTTCTTC. Amino acids: CASSQDPSGRFEQFF.

This chain connects TRBV27 to TRBJ2-1; D gene ambiguous. The V end lost 4 bases, the J end lost 7 bases, and 8 bases lay between the germline ends. The CDR3 runs to 12 residues. In germline, CDR1 is MNHEY, CDR2 SMNVEV (reference sequence). The CDR3 loop reads CASSSLENEQFF. The CDR3 bases are TGTGCCAGCAGTTCTCTAGAAAATGAGCAGTTCTTC.

This clone showed up just once. The chain is built from TRBV18 and TRBJ1-1; D is undetermined. There are 14 residues in the CDR3. Germline V gives CDR1 KGHSH, CDR2 LQKENI. The V and J ends lost 6 bases and 5 bases respectively, with 16 bases between them. The CDR3 nucleotides read TGTGCCAGCTCCCGAGGGAGTTCGGAAACTGAAGCTTTCTTT. It yields the protein CASSRGSSETEAFF.

The V and J genes are TRBV3-1 (or the pseudogene TRBV3-2) and TRBJ2-2; D possibly corresponds to TRBD1 (6 bases). CDR1 is LGHDT, CDR2 YNNKEL, per germline (reference sequence). Trimming cost V 0 bases and J 0 bases, with 14 bases left between them. The CDR3 contains 18 residues. The CDR3 region is CASSQESYGQSNTGELFF. The DNA for the CDR3 is TGTGCCAGCAGCCAAGAGTCTTATGGACAGTCGAACACCGGGGAGCTGTTTTTT.

The chain links TRBV15 to TRBJ1-2; 9 positions match TRBD1. J gave up 4 bases and V 0 bases, and 6 bases lay outside the gene matches. This CDR3 has 16 amino acids. Germline V gene data show CDR1 as LNHNV and CDR2 as YYDKDF (reference sequence). The DNA for the CDR3 is TGTGCCACCAGCAGAGAAGGGACAGGGAACTCCTATGGCTACACCTTC. Its protein product is CATSREGTGNSYGYTF. The variable domain in full, completed from reference TRBV15 and TRBJ1-2, reads DAMVIQNPRYQVTQFGKPVTLSCSQTLNHNVMYWYQQKSSQAPKLLFHYYDKDFNNEADTPDNFQSRRPNTSFCFLDIRSPGLGDTAMYLCATSREGTGNSYGYTFGSGTRLTVV.

This chain joins TRBV19 and TRBJ2-1, with D perhaps TRBD2 (5 bases). Trimming stripped 3 bases from V and 5 bases from J, with 20 bases between. The CDR3 length is 17 residues. CDR1 and CDR2 (germline): LNHDA, SQIVND (reference sequence). The CDR3 here is CASSMVHLATNHNEQFF. CDR3 sequence (DNA): TGTGCCAGTAGTATGGTCCACCTAGCAACCAACCACAATGAGCAGTTCTTC.

This clone was seen only once. V usage is TRBV27 and J usage is TRBJ2-7; 9 bases match TRBD1. Germline V gene lookup returns CDR1 MNHEY and CDR2 SMNVEV (reference sequence). J lost 3 bases, V lost 4 bases, and 7 bases had no gene match. The CDR3 runs 15 residues. The CDR3 DNA follows: TGTGCCAGCAGTTCCCCCGGGACAGGGAACTACGAGCAGTACTTC. Translation: CASSSPGTGNYEQYF.

The gene calls are TRBV28 and TRBJ1-4, with 8 bases lining up with TRBD1. CDR3 size: 15 residues. The germline V gene encodes CDR1 MDHEN and CDR2 SYDVKM. J was trimmed by 4 bases and V by 7 bases; bases with no gene match: 8. The CDR3 region is CASTPADRDNEKLFF. As DNA, the CDR3 is TGTGCCAGCACCCCGGCGGACAGGGATAATGAAAAACTGTTTTTT.

The J gene is TRBJ1-1, the V gene TRBV7-8, with D possibly being TRBD1 (6 bases). Germline values: CDR1 SGHVS, CDR2 FQNEAQ. Trimming took 5 bases from V and 0 from J, leaving 13 bases between them. This CDR3 is built from 15 residues. The CDR3 bases are TGTGCCAGCAGCCACCGGACAGTCCTGAACACTGAAGCTTTCTTT. Translating gives CASSHRTVLNTEAFF.

The chain uses TRBV6-2 or TRBV6-3 and TRBJ1-5; 8 positions match TRBD1. This CDR3 contains 17 residues. Trimming removed 4 bases from V and 5 bases from J; junction bases left unmatched: 13. CDR1 and CDR2 from the germline V gene are MNHEY and SVGEGT. The CDR3 spells CASSLSRDRQPYQPQHF. Written as DNA, the CDR3 is TGTGCCAGCAGTTTAAGCCGGGACAGGCAGCCCTATCAGCCCCAGCATTTT.

This clone turned up a few times. V usage is TRBV5-1 and J usage is TRBJ2-7; D is unresolved. Per germline, CDR1 SGHRS and CDR2 YFSETQ. The CDR3 consists of 14 residues. The V and J ends lost 0 bases and 2 bases respectively, with 9 bases between them. In DNA, the CDR3 is TGCGCCAGCAGCTTGGTTGTGAGCCCCTACGAGCAGTACTTC. Translated, it gives CASSLVVSPYEQYF.

The genes are TRBV14 and TRBJ2-1; 10 positions agree with TRBD2. The CDR3 totals 15 residues. Germline values: CDR1 SGHDN, CDR2 FVKESK. The V gene end was trimmed by 4 bases and the J gene end by 5 bases; junction bases not matched to a gene: 5. The CDR3 spells CASSRGLAANNEQFF. CDR3 coding DNA: TGTGCCAGCAGCCGCGGACTAGCGGCCAACAATGAGCAGTTCTTC.